The rows below give T cell receptor beta chains drawn from one sample of a study of blood T cell repertoires in COVID-19. Sequencing used immunoSEQ multiplex PCR; TCRdb keeps in-frame clones, though not all of them. The sample consists of 350,000 to 450,000 clones, approximately 91% of them appearing once. Input material: PBMCs or T cells enriched from blood (not recorded which). These receptors were obtained from a woman between 35 and 50 years old who had been exposed to COVID-19. CDR3s include the opening cysteine and the closing phenylalanine or tryptophan. The order of the fields is V gene, clone size, D gene, J gene, CDR3 DNA, CDR3 protein. The D gene is left open where the match is weak. Expanded clones get a size class; other rows say once, few or many, or leave the size out.

V gene: TRBV24-1; clone size: NA; D gene: TRBD1; J gene: TRBJ2-7; CDR3 DNA: TGTGCCACCAGTGATCCGGGACAGCCCACCTACGAGCAGTACTTC; CDR3 protein: CATSDPGQPTYEQYF
V gene: TRBV5-1; clone size: NA; D gene: TRBD1; J gene: TRBJ2-7; CDR3 DNA: TGCGCCAGCACCCTGACAGGGGCCTACGAGCAGTACTTC; CDR3 protein: CASTLTGAYEQYF
V gene: TRBV29-1; clone size: NA; D gene: NA; J gene: TRBJ1-2; CDR3 DNA: TGCAGCGTTGATCGAGACAGGTTGGGCTACACCTTC; CDR3 protein: CSVDRDRLGYTF
V gene: TRBV7-9; clone size: NA; D gene: NA; J gene: TRBJ1-5; CDR3 DNA: TGTGCCAGCAGCCCACTGACAGACTTCAATCAGCCCCAGCATTTT; CDR3 protein: CASSPLTDFNQPQHF
V gene: TRBV24-1; clone size: NA; D gene: TRBD1; J gene: TRBJ2-7; CDR3 DNA: TGTGCCACCAGTGATACGGGACAGGGGGCCTACGAGCAGTACTTC; CDR3 protein: CATSDTGQGAYEQYF
V gene: TRBV7-8; clone size: NA; D gene: TRBD1; J gene: TRBJ2-1; CDR3 DNA: TGTGCCAGCAGCTTATCCCGGACAGGGCATGAGCAGTTCTTC; CDR3 protein: CASSLSRTGHEQFF
V gene: TRBV18; clone size: once; D gene: NA; J gene: TRBJ2-5; CDR3 DNA: TGTGCCAGCTCACTCCTTCCCCTAACAGGGCTCCAAGAGACCCAGTACTTC; CDR3 protein: CASSLLPLTGLQETQYF
V gene: TRBV6-2/TRBV6-3; clone size: few; D gene: TRBD1; J gene: TRBJ1-4; CDR3 DNA: TGTGCCAGCAGTGCGGGACAGGGGATTAATGAAAAACTGTTTTTT; CDR3 protein: CASSAGQGINEKLFF
V gene: TRBV6-2/TRBV6-3; clone size: NA; D gene: NA; J gene: TRBJ2-7; CDR3 DNA: TGTGCCAGCAGTTACTCCCGGGGGGAGCAGTACTTC; CDR3 protein: CASSYSRGEQYF
V gene: TRBV7-3; clone size: NA; D gene: NA; J gene: TRBJ2-1; CDR3 DNA: TGTGCCAGCAGCTTAATACTCTGGGCAGGGGACAATGAGCAGTTCTTC; CDR3 protein: CASSLILWAGDNEQFF
V gene: TRBV5-1; clone size: NA; D gene: NA; J gene: TRBJ2-1; CDR3 DNA: TGCGCCAGCAGCTGGGGAGCGGCGGGGCGCTACAATGAGCAGTTCTTC; CDR3 protein: CASSWGAAGRYNEQFF
V gene: TRBV2; clone size: NA; D gene: NA; J gene: TRBJ1-4; CDR3 DNA: TGTGCCAGCAGTGCCACAGCAACTAATGAAAAACTGTTTTTT; CDR3 protein: CASSATATNEKLFF
V gene: TRBV7-3; clone size: NA; D gene: TRBD2; J gene: TRBJ2-5; CDR3 DNA: TGTGCCAGCAGCTTAAGGGCGGGAGTGGGATTCCAAGAGACCCAGTACTTC; CDR3 protein: CASSLRAGVGFQETQYF
V gene: TRBV18; clone size: NA; D gene: TRBD1; J gene: TRBJ1-6; CDR3 DNA: TGTGCCAGCTCACCTGCCGGGACAGAGAATTCACCCCTCCACTTT; CDR3 protein: CASSPAGTENSPLHF